These T cell receptor beta chains were read from a single sample in a study of shared clonotypes between healthy human individuals. TCRdb keeps only in-frame clones here, not all; method: immunoSEQ multiplex PCR. The data show approximately 1,500,000 clones, approximately 98% seen once. Sequenced material: naive CD4+ T cells sorted from blood. The receptors come from a man younger than 40 in good health. Each CDR3 is given with its conserved first and last residue. A D gene is named only where the DNA matches it firmly. Rows give clone size only sometimes, using once, few, many, or a class for an expanded clone.

TRBJ2-7	TRBV5-8	-	TRBD1	14	TGTGCCAGCAGCTTTCGGGACAGGGGCAACGAGCAGTACTTC	CASSFRDRGNEQYF
TRBJ2-1	TRBV2	-	TRBD2	14	TGTGCCAGCAGTGACCAGCTAGCGGGAGGTGAGCAGTTCTTC	CASSDQLAGGEQFF
TRBJ2-7	TRBV7-9	-	TRBD2	19	TGTGCCAGCAGCTTAGCCCGGACTAGCGGGAGGGCCATTAACTACGAGCAGTACTTC	CASSLARTSGRAINYEQYF
TRBJ2-7	TRBV10-3	-	TRBD1	14	TGTGCCGTGAAACGGGACAGGGGTTCCTACGAGCAGTACTTC	CAVKRDRGSYEQYF
TRBJ2-7	TRBV7-9	once	-	12	TGTGCCAGCAGCTTAGGCAGGGACGAGCAGTACTTC	CASSLGRDEQYF
TRBJ2-1	TRBV18	-	TRBD1	15	TGTGCCAGCTCACCCGGGACAGGGAACTACAATGAGCAGTTCTTC	CASSPGTGNYNEQFF
TRBJ1-2	TRBV29-1	-	TRBD1	12	TGCAGCGTTCCGGGACAGGGAGATGGCTACACCTTC	CSVPGQGDGYTF
TRBJ2-5	TRBV15	-	-	13	TGTGCCACCAGCAGAGATCCGGGAGAGACCCAGTACTTC	CATSRDPGETQYF
TRBJ2-1	TRBV7-3	-	TRBD2	14	TGTGCCAGCAGCTATTTAGCGGGAGAGGGTGAGCAGTTCTTC	CASSYLAGEGEQFF
TRBJ2-1	TRBV9	once	TRBD2	17	TGTGCCAGCAGCGCAAGGCGGGCGGGAGGGCCAGTTAATGAGCAGTTCTTC	CASSARRAGGPVNEQFF
TRBJ2-1	TRBV7-3	-	TRBD2	17	TGTGCCAGCAGCGTAATAGGGACTAGCGGGAGTCCTAATGAGCAGTTCTTC	CASSVIGTSGSPNEQFF
TRBJ2-5	TRBV15	-	TRBD2	17	TGTGCCACCAGCAGAGATCCCGGGACTAATTTTCGGGAGACCCAGTACTTC	CATSRDPGTNFRETQYF
TRBJ2-3	TRBV19	-	-	16	TGTGCCAGTAGTCGGGCAATTCTCTCCAAGGCAGATACGCAGTATTTT	CASSRAILSKADTQYF
TRBJ2-7	TRBV11-2	-	TRBD1	15	TGTGCCAGCAGCTTAAGGACAGGACCGTCCTACGAGCAGTACTTC	CASSLRTGPSYEQYF
TRBJ2-5	TRBV9	-	-	15	TGTGCCAGCAGCCTCATCGCGAGGGGAGAAGAGACCCAGTACTTC	CASSLIARGEETQYF
TRBJ1-4	TRBV5-1	-	-	15	TGCGCCAGCAGCACGATGGGAGGGGCTAATGAAAAACTGTTTTTT	CASSTMGGANEKLFF
TRBJ2-2	TRBV15	-	-	15	TGTGCCACCAGCAGAGTAAGACAGGAAACCGGGGAGCTGTTTTTT	CATSRVRQETGELFF
TRBJ1-1	TRBV5-6	once	-	15	TGTGCCAGCAGCTTGTGGTCCCCGCCGAACACTGAAGCTTTCTTT	CASSLWSPPNTEAFF
TRBJ2-6	TRBV27	-	-	19	TGTGCCAGCACCGACCTTGGTGGTTACAGCGCCTCTGGGGCCAACGTCCTGACTTTC	CASTDLGGYSASGANVLTF
TRBJ2-3	TRBV27	-	-	14	TGTGCCAGCAGTTTACTCGGGAGACCGGATACGCAGTATTTT	CASSLLGRPDTQYF
TRBJ2-3	TRBV27	-	TRBD2	18	TGTGCCAGCAGCCGTGGCACCCCAACTAGCGGGATGGGGGATACGCAGTATTTT	CASSRGTPTSGMGDTQYF
TRBJ2-5	TRBV28	-	-	14	TGTGCCAGCAGTCCGGGCCAAATTCAAGAGACCCAGTACTTC	CASSPGQIQETQYF
TRBJ2-2	TRBV9	-	-	15	TGTGCCAGCAGCGTAACAGGGAAATCCACCGGGGAGCTGTTTTTT	CASSVTGKSTGELFF
TRBJ2-1	TRBV5-4	-	-	15	TGTGCCAGCAGCAAACAGGTTTCCTCCTACAATGAGCAGTTCTTC	CASSKQVSSYNEQFF
TRBJ2-1	TRBV19	-	-	14	TGTGCCACCCGTCAGGGAAGCTCCTACAATGAGCAGTTCTTC	CATRQGSSYNEQFF
TRBJ2-6	TRBV10-3	-	-	16	TGTGCCATCAGTGAGTCGAGTGACTCTGGGGCCAACGTCCTGACTTTC	CAISESSDSGANVLTF
TRBJ2-1	TRBV19	-	TRBD2	15	TGTGCCAGTAGTAACCCGGGACTAGTCATGAATGAGCAGTTCTTC	CASSNPGLVMNEQFF
TRBJ2-7	TRBV19	-	TRBD2	15	TGTGCCAGTAGTACCGGGGTAGCGGGAGATTTGGAGCAGTACTTC	CASSTGVAGDLEQYF
TRBJ2-1	TRBV14	-	-	15	TGTGCCAGCAGCCAAGGACTCGTGTGGGACAATGAGCAGTTCTTC	CASSQGLVWDNEQFF
TRBJ2-3	TRBV10-1	-	-	15	TGCGCCAGCAGTGAGTCAAGGCGGGTTACAGATACGCAGTATTTT	CASSESRRVTDTQYF
TRBJ1-1	TRBV7-2	-	-	14	TGTGCCAGCAGCTTCGGGCAGGCTCACACTGAAGCTTTCTTT	CASSFGQAHTEAFF
TRBJ2-1	TRBV14	once	-	16	TGTGCCAGCAGCGTGGGGCGGAAAATTACCTACAATGAGCAGTTCTTC	CASSVGRKITYNEQFF
TRBJ2-7	TRBV4-2	-	-	15	TGTGCCAGCAGCCCTACCTCAGGGTCTCCCTACGAGCAGTACTTC	CASSPTSGSPYEQYF
TRBJ1-1	TRBV11-1	once	-	13	TGTGCCAGCAGCTTTGGGCCGAACACTGAAGCTTTCTTT	CASSFGPNTEAFF
TRBJ2-7	TRBV7-6	-	TRBD2	13	TGTGCCAGCAGCCTTCCTAGCGGCTACGAGCAGTACTTC	CASSLPSGYEQYF
TRBJ1-2	TRBV29-1	-	-	12	TGCAGCGTACCAATACCTAACTATGGCTACACCTTC	CSVPIPNYGYTF
TRBJ1-5	TRBV5-6	-	-	13	TGTGCCAGCAGCTTGGGGAGGAATCAGCCCCAGCATTTT	CASSLGRNQPQHF
TRBJ1-3	TRBV28	-	-	12	TGTGCCAGCAGTTTGGAGCTAAACACCATATATTTT	CASSLELNTIYF
TRBJ1-1	TRBV9	once	-	14	TGTGCCAGCAGCGGAACCTGGGGGGCCACTGAAGCTTTCTTT	CASSGTWGATEAFF
TRBJ1-3	TRBV19	once	TRBD1	15	TGTGCCAGTAGTCGACAGGGGATCGCTGGAAACACCATATATTTT	CASSRQGIAGNTIYF
TRBJ1-1	TRBV6-6	-	-	15	TGTGCCAGCTCACAACCCGGCGGGCAGAAAACTGAAGCTTTCTTT	CASSQPGGQKTEAFF
TRBJ2-7	TRBV6-5	-	-	11	TGTGCCAGCAGGCAGGGCTACGAGCAGTACTTC	CASRQGYEQYF
TRBJ2-2	TRBV18	-	-	15	TGTGCCAGCTCACAGATCCGGGACAACACCGGGGAGCTGTTTTTT	CASSQIRDNTGELFF
TRBJ1-2	TRBV7-9	-	TRBD1	13	TGTGCCAGCAGCTGGACAGGGGGGTATGGCTACACCTTC	CASSWTGGYGYTF
TRBJ2-3	TRBV11-2	-	TRBD1	17	TGTGCCAGCAGTCTTTACAGGGGCCAAACAGGCACAGATACGCAGTATTTT	CASSLYRGQTGTDTQYF
TRBJ2-1	TRBV29-1	-	TRBD2	14	TGCAGCATAATTCTAGCGGGAGTTATGAATGAGCAGTTCTTC	CSIILAGVMNEQFF